This TCR beta chain was sequenced in a study of PD-1 blockade in mismatch repair-deficient tumors. Regarding the study as a whole: Tumor-resident clones, often undetectable pretreatment in blood, expanded then contracted after pembrolizumab.

Germline lookup yields CDR1 MNHNY and CDR2 SVGAGI (reference sequence). The CDR3 runs to 15 residues. V was pared by 2 bases and J by 7 bases, with 14 bases between. Generated by immunoSEQ multiplex PCR, the TCRdb table keeps only in-frame clones and is missing some. The sample shows about 35,000 clones, approximately 84% of them seen only once. About this clone itself: No antigen is known for it.

V usage is TRBV6-6 and J usage is TRBJ2-2, with D maybe TRBD1 (6 bases). This specimen consisted of PBMCs, obtained roughly 6 weeks after starting pembrolizumab. The clonotype was recovered from an adult with mismatch repair-deficient cancer. In DNA, the CDR3 is TGTGCCAGCAGTTACAGGCAGGGGTACAACGGGGAGCTGTTTTTT. This translates into CASSYRQGYNGELFF.